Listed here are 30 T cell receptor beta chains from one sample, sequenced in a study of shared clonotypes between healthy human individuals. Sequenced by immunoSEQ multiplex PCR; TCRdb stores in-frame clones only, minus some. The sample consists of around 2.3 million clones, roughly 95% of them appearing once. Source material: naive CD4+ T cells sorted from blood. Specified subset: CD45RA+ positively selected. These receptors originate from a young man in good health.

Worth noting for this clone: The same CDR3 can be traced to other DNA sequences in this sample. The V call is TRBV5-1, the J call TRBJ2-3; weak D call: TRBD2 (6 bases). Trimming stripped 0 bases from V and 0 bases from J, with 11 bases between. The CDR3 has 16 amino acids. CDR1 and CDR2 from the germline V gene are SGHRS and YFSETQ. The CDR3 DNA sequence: TGCGCCAGCAGCTTGGCATCGGGGACTAGCACAGATACGCAGTATTTT. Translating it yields CASSLASGTSTDTQYF.

DNA for the CDR3: TGCGCCAGCAGCTTGGATGGGGCCATAAATAATTCACCCCTCCACTTT. Amino acids: CASSLDGAINNSPLHF. The chain uses TRBV5-1 and TRBJ1-6, with D possibly matching TRBD1 (5 bases). The CDR3 length is 16 residues. Germline V CDR1 and CDR2: SGHRS, YFSETQ. V shed 0 bases and J shed 5 bases, with 12 bases lying between them.

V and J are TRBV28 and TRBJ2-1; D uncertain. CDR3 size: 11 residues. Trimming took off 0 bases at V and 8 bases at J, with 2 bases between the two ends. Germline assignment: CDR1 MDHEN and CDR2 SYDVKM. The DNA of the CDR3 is TGTGCCAGCAGTTTATGGTATGAGCAGTTCTTC. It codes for CASSLWYEQFF.

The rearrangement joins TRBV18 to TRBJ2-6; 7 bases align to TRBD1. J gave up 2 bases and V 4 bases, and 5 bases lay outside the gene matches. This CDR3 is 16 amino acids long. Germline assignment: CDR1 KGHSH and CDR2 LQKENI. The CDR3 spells CASSLSGQAGANVLTF. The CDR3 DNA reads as TGTGCCAGCTCACTATCCGGACAGGCTGGGGCCAACGTCCTGACTTTC.

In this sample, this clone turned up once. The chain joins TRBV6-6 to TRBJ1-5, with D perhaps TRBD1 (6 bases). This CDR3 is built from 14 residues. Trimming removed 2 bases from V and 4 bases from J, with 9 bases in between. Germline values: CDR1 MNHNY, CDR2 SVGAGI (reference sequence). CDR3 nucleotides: TGTGCCAGCAGTTACCGGGACATAAATCAGCCCCAGCATTTT. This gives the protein CASSYRDINQPQHF.

CDR3 nucleotides: TGTGCCAGCAGTACACTAGCGGGAGTTAATACGCAGTATTTT. It yields the protein CASSTLAGVNTQYF. The chain recombines TRBV6-5 with TRBJ2-3; 11 nucleotides match TRBD2. This CDR3 comprises 14 residues. After removal of 5 bases from V and 7 bases from J, the junction contained 5 bases not matched to a gene. CDR1 and CDR2 from the germline V gene are MNHEY and SVGAGI.

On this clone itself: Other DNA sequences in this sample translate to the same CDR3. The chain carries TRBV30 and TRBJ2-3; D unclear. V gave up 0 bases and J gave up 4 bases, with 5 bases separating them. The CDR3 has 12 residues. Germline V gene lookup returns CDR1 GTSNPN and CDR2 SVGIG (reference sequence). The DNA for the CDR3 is TGTGCCTGGAGTGTATTAGCAGATACGCAGTATTTT. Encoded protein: CAWSVLADTQYF. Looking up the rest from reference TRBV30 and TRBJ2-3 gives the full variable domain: SQTIHQWPATLVQPVGSPLSLECTVEGTSNPNLYWYRQAAGRGLQLLFYSVGIGQISSEVPQNLSASRPQDRQFILSSKKLLLSDSGFYLCAWSVLADTQYFGPGTRLTVL.

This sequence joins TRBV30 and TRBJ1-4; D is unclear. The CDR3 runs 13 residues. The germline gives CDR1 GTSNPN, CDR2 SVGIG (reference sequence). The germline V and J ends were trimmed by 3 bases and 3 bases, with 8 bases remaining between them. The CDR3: CAWRRLANEKLFF. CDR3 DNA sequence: TGTGCCTGGAGACGACTGGCTAATGAAAAACTGTTTTTT.

The CDR3 bases are TGTGCCAGCAGCTTAGCGCAAGGGGTAGCCAAAAACATTCAGTACTTC. Translating gives CASSLAQGVAKNIQYF. The chain carries TRBV7-2 and TRBJ2-4; D might be TRBD1 (5 bases). The CDR3 runs to 16 residues. V dropped 0 bases and J dropped 0 bases, with 9 bases sitting between them. Germline CDR1 and CDR2: SGHTA and FQGNSA.

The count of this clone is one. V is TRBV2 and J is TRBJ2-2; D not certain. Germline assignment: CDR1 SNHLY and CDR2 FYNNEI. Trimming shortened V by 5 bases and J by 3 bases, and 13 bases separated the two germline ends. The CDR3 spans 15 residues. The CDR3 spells CASSRSGSDTGELFF. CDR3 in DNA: TGTGCCAGCAGTCGTTCAGGTTCGGACACCGGGGAGCTGTTTTTT.

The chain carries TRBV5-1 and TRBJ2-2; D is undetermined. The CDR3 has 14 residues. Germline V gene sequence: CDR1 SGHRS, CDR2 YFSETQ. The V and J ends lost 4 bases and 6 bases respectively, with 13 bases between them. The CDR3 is CASSPFSPPGELFF. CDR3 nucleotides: TGCGCCAGCAGCCCCTTTAGTCCTCCCGGGGAGCTGTTTTTT.

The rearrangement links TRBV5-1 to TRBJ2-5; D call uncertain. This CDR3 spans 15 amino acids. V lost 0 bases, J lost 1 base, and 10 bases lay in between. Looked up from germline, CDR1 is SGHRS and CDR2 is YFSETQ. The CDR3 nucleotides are TGCGCCAGCAGCTTGGGCAGGCCCGGCCAAGAGACCCAGTACTTC. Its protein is CASSLGRPGQETQYF. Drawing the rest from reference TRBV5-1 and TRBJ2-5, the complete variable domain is KAGVTQTPRYLIKTRGQQVTLSCSPISGHRSVSWYQQTPGQGLQFLFEYFSETQRNKGNFPGRFSGRQFSNSRSEMNVSTLELGDSALYLCASSLGRPGQETQYFGPGTRLLVL.

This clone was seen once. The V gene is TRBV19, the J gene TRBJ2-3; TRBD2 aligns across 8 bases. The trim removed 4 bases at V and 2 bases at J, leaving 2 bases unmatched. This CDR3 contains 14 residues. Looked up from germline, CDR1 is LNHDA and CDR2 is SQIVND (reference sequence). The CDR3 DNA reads TGTGCCAGTAGTAGACTAGCGCTCACAGATACGCAGTATTTT. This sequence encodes CASSRLALTDTQYF.

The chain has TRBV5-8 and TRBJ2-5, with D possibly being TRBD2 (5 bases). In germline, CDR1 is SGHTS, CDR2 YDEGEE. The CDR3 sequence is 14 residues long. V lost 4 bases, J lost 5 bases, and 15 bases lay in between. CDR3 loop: CASSPLGPLETQYF. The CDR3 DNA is TGTGCCAGCAGCCCACTAGGCCCTCTGGAGACCCAGTACTTC.

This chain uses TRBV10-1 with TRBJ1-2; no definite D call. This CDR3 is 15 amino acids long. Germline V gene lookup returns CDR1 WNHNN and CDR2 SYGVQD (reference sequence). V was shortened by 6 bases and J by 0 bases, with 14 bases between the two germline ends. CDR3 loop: CASSPDNSPNYGYTF. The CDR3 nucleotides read TGCGCCAGCAGCCCCGATAATTCCCCTAACTATGGCTACACCTTC.

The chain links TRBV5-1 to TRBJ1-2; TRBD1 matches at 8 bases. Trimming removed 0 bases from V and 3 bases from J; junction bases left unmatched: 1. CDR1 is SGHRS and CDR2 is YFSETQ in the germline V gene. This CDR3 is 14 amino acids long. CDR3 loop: CASSLADRDYGYTF. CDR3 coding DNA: TGCGCCAGCAGCTTGGCGGACAGGGACTATGGCTACACCTTC.

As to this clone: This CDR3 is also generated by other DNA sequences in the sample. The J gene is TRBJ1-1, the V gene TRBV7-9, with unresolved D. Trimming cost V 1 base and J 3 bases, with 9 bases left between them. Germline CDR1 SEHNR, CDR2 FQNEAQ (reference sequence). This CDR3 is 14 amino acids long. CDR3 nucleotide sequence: TGTGCCAGCAGCTTAGAGGGCGGCTACACTGAAGCTTTCTTT. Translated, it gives CASSLEGGYTEAFF. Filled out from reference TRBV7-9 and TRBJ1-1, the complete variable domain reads DTGVSQNPRHKITKRGQNVTFRCDPISEHNRLYWYRQTLGQGPEFLTYFQNEAQLEKSRLLSDRFSAERPKGSFSTLEIQRTEQGDSAMYLCASSLEGGYTEAFFGQGTRLTVV.

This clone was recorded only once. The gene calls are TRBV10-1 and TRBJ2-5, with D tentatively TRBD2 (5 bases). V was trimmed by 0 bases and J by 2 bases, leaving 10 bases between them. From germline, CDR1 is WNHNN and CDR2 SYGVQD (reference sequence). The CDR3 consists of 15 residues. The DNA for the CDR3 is TGCGCCAGCAGTGAGTCGACGGGAATTCAAGAGACCCAGTACTTC. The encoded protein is CASSESTGIQETQYF.

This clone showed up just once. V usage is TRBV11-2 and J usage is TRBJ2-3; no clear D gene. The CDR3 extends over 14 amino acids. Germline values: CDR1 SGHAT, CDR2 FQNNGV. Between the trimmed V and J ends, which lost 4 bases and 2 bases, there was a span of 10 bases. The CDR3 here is CASSSWVATDTQYF. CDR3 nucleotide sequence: TGTGCCAGCAGCTCTTGGGTAGCCACAGATACGCAGTATTTT.

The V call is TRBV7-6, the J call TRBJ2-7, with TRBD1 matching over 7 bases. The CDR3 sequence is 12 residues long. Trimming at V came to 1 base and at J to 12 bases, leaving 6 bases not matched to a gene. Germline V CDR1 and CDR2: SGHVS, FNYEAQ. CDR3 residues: CASSLDTGVRYF. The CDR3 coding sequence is TGTGCCAGCAGCTTAGATACAGGGGTACGGTACTTC.

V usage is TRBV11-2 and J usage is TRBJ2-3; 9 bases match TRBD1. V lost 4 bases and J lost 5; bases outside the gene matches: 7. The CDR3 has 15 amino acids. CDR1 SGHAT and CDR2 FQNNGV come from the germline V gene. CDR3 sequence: CASSSTGGARDTQYF. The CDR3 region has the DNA TGTGCCAGCAGCTCGACAGGGGGGGCCCGAGATACGCAGTATTTT.

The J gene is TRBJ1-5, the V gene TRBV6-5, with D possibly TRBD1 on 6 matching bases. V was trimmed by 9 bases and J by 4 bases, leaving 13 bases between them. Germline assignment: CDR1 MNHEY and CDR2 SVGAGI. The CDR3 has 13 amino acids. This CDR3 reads CASKNRENQPQHF. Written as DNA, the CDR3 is TGTGCCAGTAAGAACAGGGAAAATCAGCCCCAGCATTTT.

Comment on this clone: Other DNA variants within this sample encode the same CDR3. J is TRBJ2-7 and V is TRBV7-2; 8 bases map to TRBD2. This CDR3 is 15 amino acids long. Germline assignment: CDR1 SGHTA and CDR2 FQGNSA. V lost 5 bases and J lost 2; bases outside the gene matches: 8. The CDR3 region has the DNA TGTGCCAGCAGCCCTGGGGCGGGAGGCCCCTACGAGCAGTACTTC. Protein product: CASSPGAGGPYEQYF.

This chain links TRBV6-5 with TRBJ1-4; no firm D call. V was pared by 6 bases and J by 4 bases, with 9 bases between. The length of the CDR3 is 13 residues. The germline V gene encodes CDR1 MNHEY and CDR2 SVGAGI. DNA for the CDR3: TGTGCCAGCAGGAGGGCGGTTAATGAAAAACTGTTTTTT. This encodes CASRRAVNEKLFF.

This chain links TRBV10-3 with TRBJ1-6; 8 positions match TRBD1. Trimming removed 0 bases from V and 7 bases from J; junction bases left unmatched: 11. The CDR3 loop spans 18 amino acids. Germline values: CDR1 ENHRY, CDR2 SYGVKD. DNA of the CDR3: TGTGCCATCAGTGAGTCGATATCACCGGGACAGGAGAATTCACCCCTCCACTTT. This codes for CAISESISPGQENSPLHF.

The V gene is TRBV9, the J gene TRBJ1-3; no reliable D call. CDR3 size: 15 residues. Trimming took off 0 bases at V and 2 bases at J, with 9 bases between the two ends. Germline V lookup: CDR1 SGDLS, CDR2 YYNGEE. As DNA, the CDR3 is TGTGCCAGCAGCGTAGGGGCAGTCACTGGAAACACCATATATTTT. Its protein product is CASSVGAVTGNTIYF.

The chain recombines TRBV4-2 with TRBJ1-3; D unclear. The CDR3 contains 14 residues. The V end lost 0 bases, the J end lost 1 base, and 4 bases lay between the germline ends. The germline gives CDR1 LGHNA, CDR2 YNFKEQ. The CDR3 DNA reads TGTGCCAGCAGCCAAGATATATCTGGAAACACCATATATTTT. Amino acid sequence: CASSQDISGNTIYF.

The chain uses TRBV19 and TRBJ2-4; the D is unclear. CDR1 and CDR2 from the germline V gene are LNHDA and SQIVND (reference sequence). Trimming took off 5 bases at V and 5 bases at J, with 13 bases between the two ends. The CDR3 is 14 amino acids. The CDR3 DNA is TGTGCCAGTAGTCATCGAATAGTGGAAAACATTCAGTACTTC. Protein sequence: CASSHRIVENIQYF.

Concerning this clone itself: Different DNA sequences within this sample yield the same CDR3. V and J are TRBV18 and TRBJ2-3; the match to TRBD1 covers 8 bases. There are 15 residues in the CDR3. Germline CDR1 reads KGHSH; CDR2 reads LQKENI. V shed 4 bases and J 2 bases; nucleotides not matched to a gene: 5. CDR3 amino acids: CASSRNRGSTDTQYF. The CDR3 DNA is TGTGCCAGCTCACGAAACAGGGGGTCCACAGATACGCAGTATTTT. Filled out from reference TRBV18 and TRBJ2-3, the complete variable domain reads NAGVMQNPRHLVRRRGQEARLRCSPMKGHSHVYWYRQLPEEGLKFMVYLQKENIIDESGMPKERFSAEFPKEGPSILRIQQVVRGDSAAYFCASSRNRGSTDTQYFGPGTRLTVL.

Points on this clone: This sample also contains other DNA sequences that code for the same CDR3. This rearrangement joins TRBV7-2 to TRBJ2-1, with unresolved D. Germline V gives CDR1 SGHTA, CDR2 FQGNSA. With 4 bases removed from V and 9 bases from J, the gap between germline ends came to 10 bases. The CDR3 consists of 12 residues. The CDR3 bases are TGTGCCAGCAGCTCAACAACGAGTGAGCAGTTCTTC. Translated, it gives CASSSTTSEQFF.